This T cell receptor beta chain derives from a study of Graves' ophthalmopathy and Graves' hyperthyroidism. CDR3 regions of TCR beta were amplified from RNA transcripts. Following a first-round RT-PCR that used HTBI primers, a second-round multiplex PCR was carried out. TCRdb re-called the multiplex PCR reads with MiXCR, one entry per CDR3 protein. The data show around 1,000,000 distinct CDR3 sequences, with around a third seen just once and approximately 12% held by the top ten. V gave up 1 base and J gave up 0 bases, with 10 bases separating them. Germline values: CDR1 MNHEY, CDR2 SVGAGI. The CDR3 consists of 15 residues.

The source material was peripheral blood or thyroid tissue (not recorded which). The source of this sequence is an adult man with Graves' hyperthyroidism. The chain has TRBV6-5 and TRBJ2-7; no firm D call. The CDR3 loop reads CASSYFPDNSYEQYF. CDR3 nucleotides: TGTGCCAGCAGTTACTTTCCCGACAACTCCTACGAGCAGTACTTC.